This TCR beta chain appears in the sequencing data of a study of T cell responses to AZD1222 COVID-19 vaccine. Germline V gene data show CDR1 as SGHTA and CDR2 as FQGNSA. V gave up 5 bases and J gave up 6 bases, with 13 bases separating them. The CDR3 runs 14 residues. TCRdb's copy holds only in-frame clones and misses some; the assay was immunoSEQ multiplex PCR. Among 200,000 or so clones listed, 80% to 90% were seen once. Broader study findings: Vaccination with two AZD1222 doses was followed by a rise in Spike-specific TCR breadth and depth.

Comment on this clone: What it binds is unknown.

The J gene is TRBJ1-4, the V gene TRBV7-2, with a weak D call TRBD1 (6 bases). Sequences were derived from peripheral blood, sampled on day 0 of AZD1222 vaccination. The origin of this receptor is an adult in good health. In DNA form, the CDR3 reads TGTGCCAGCAGCCCGGACAGCGCCGATGAAAAACTGTTTTTT. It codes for CASSPDSADEKLFF. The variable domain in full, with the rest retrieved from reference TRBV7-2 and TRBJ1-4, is GAGVSQSPSNKVTEKGKDVELRCDPISGHTALYWYRQSLGQGLEFLIYFQGNSAPDKSGLPSDRFSAERTGGSVSTLTIQRTQQEDSAVYLCASSPDSADEKLFFGSGTQLSVL.